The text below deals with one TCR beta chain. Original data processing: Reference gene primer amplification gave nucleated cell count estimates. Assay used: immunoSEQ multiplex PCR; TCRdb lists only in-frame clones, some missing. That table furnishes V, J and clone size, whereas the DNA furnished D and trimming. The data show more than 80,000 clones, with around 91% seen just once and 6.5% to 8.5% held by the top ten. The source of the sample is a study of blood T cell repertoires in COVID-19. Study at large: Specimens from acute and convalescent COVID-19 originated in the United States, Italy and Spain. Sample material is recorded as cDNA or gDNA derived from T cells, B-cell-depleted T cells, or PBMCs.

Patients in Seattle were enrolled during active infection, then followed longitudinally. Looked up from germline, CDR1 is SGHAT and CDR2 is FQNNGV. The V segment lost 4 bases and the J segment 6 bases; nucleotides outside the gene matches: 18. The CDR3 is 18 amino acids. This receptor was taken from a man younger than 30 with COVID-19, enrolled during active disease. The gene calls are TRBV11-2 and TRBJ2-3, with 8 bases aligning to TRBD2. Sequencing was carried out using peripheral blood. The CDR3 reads CASSSSYKGTSHRDTQYF. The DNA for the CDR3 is TGTGCCAGCAGCTCCAGCTATAAGGGGACTAGTCACCGCGATACGCAGTATTTT.